The 26 T cell receptor beta chains in this list originate from one sample, sequenced in a study of molecular identifiers for immune sequencing clone quantification. TCRdb called the PCR reads again in MiXCR, with one record for every CDR3 protein. The repertoire holds about 640,000 distinct CDR3 sequences, with just under 20% as singletons. Specimen: naive CD8+ T cells from blood, with Jurkat cell RNA spiked in. Subset indicated: FACS-sorted CD8+CD4-CCR7+CD45RA+ naive T cells. These TCRs come from a human donor in good health. Some libraries in this study had Jurkat cell RNA spiked in.

This clonotype was seen once. This may be a read error, as it is one base from a much larger clone. V and J are TRBV12-3 or TRBV12-4 and TRBJ2-2; no clear D. The CDR3 length is 15 residues. V lost 1 base to trimming and J lost 3 bases, with 9 bases between them. CDR3 bases: TGTGCCAGCAGTTTAGTAGGGTCGGACACCGGGGAGCTGTTTTTT. Translating gives CASSLVGSDTGELFF.

The chain couples TRBV19 to TRBJ2-2; 7 bases are shared with TRBD2. The V gene end was trimmed by 6 bases and the J gene end by 5 bases; junction bases not matched to a gene: 3. CDR3 length: 13 residues. Germline V gene data show CDR1 as LNHDA and CDR2 as SQIVND (reference sequence). For the CDR3, the DNA is TGTGCCAGTAGGTTGGGGGGGACCGGGGAGCTGTTTTTT. It encodes CASRLGGTGELFF.

This clonotype was recorded at least ten times. J is TRBJ1-1 and V is TRBV29-1, with D perhaps TRBD1 (5 bases). This CDR3 has 11 residues. The germline V gene encodes CDR1 SQVTM and CDR2 ANQGSEA. The V end was cut by 4 bases, the J end by 6 bases, with 9 bases between. The chain's CDR3 is CSVVWGSEAFF. In nucleotides, the CDR3 is TGCAGCGTTGTGTGGGGGTCTGAAGCTTTCTTT.

This clonotype was detected ten times or more. CDR3 sequence: CAWSVGYQPQHF. The CDR3 nucleotides read TGTGCCTGGAGTGTAGGGTATCAGCCCCAGCATTTT. The rearrangement uses TRBV30 and TRBJ1-5, with D unresolved. Germline V gene data show CDR1 as GTSNPN and CDR2 as SVGIG (reference sequence). V gave up 0 bases and J gave up 5 bases, with 5 bases separating them. The CDR3 runs 12 residues.

Worth noting for this clonotype: Since a much larger clone is just one base distant, this may be a read error. Without the conserved terminal phenylalanine or tryptophan, this CDR3 likely stems from a read error. The J gene is TRBJ2-7, the V gene TRBV20-1, with 7 bases that match TRBD1. Germline loops: CDR1 DFQATT, CDR2 SNEGSKA (reference sequence). Trimming took 3 bases from V and 0 from J; bases not matched to a gene: 8. This CDR3 is built from 15 residues. CDR3 in DNA: TGCAGTGCTAGGGGACAGCTTTTAAACTCCTACGAGCAGTACCTC. Translating it yields CSARGQLLNSYEQYL.

This clonotype was observed at least ten times. The V and J genes are TRBV6-2 or TRBV6-3 and TRBJ1-6, with D perhaps matching TRBD1 (5 bases). The CDR3 sequence is 16 residues long. CDR1 is MNHEY and CDR2 is SVGEGT in the germline V gene. V lost 6 bases to trimming and J lost 10 bases, with 22 bases between them. The CDR3 coding sequence is TGTGCCAGCAGACGAACGTGGGACCGAAGGGACTCACCCCTCCACTTT. Its translation: CASRRTWDRRDSPLHF.

This clonotype appeared a few times. The chain uses TRBV11-2 and TRBJ1-2; 8 nucleotides line up with TRBD1. Germline values: CDR1 SGHAT, CDR2 FQNNGV. The V gene end was trimmed by 5 bases and the J gene end by 7 bases; junction bases not matched to a gene: 18. This CDR3 comprises 17 residues. CDR3 protein: CASSPWTGLMGLGGYTF. CDR3 coding DNA: TGTGCCAGCAGCCCCTGGACAGGGTTAATGGGGCTTGGTGGCTACACCTTC.

This clonotype was counted at least ten times. The J gene is TRBJ2-2, the V gene TRBV24-1; TRBD1 might be the D (5 bases). Germline V lookup: CDR1 KGHDR, CDR2 SFDVKD. The V and J ends lost 8 bases and 6 bases respectively, with 12 bases between them. The CDR3 extends over 13 amino acids. The CDR3 reads CATKKGDSGELFF. The CDR3 DNA follows: TGTGCCACCAAAAAAGGGGATTCCGGGGAGCTGTTTTTT.

In DNA, the CDR3 is TGTGCCAGCAGCGTAGTAAGCGGGGGTTGGACCGGGGAGCTGTTTTTT. This sequence encodes CASSVVSGGWTGELFF. The chain employs TRBV9 and TRBJ2-2; 8 positions agree with TRBD2. CDR3 size: 16 residues. Germline loops: CDR1 SGDLS, CDR2 YYNGEE. V gave up 0 bases and J gave up 5 bases; unmatched junction bases: 6.

This clonotype was counted at least ten times. The junction departs from the called germline gene at one end, perhaps through a read error. The CDR3 is CASSLTPTSFASDEQYF. The CDR3 coding sequence is TGTGCCAGCAGCTTAACCCCAACTAGCTTCGCCTCCGACGAGCAGTACTTC. The chain recombines TRBV7-3 with TRBJ2-7; TRBD2 might be the D (6 bases). This CDR3 is 17 amino acids long. Germline loops: CDR1 SGHTA, CDR2 FQGTGA.

The rearrangement joins TRBV7-2 to TRBJ2-7; maybe TRBD2 (5 bases). V shed 4 bases and J shed 3 bases, with 13 bases lying between them. CDR3 size: 14 residues. The germline CDR1 and CDR2 sequences are SGHTA and FQGNSA. The CDR3 loop is CASSYTSPYYEQYF. The CDR3 DNA sequence: TGTGCCAGCAGCTACACTAGTCCATACTACGAGCAGTACTTC.

The rearrangement uses TRBV14 and TRBJ1-2, with D unclear. The V end was cut by 1 base, the J end by 4 bases, with 13 bases between. CDR3 length: 15 amino acids. Looked up from germline, CDR1 is SGHDN and CDR2 is FVKESK. As DNA, the CDR3 is TGTGCCAGCAGCCAAGTTCGGGGAGCTCTCTATGGCTACACCTTC. Its protein is CASSQVRGALYGYTF.

This clonotype showed up many times. This rearrangement joins TRBV27 to TRBJ1-1, with a tentative D call TRBD1 (5 bases). The CDR3 totals 15 residues. The V gene's germline CDR1 is MNHEY and CDR2 SMNVEV (reference sequence). V was trimmed by 7 bases and J by 2 bases, leaving 17 bases between them. CDR3 DNA: TGTGCCAGCACCCATAGCCGGGGGTATAACACTGAAGCTTTCTTT. This codes for CASTHSRGYNTEAFF.

This clonotype was seen at least ten times. The rearrangement uses TRBV20-1 and TRBJ1-5; perhaps TRBD1 as D (6 bases). Germline CDR1 DFQATT, CDR2 SNEGSKA (reference sequence). This CDR3 spans 19 amino acids. V was cut by 1 base and J by 2 bases, with 24 bases left in between. Here the CDR3 reads CSARAKTGLGFWGNQPQHF. The DNA for the CDR3 is TGCAGTGCTAGAGCGAAGACAGGTTTGGGTTTTTGGGGCAATCAGCCCCAGCATTTT.

This clonotype was observed at least ten times. This chain joins TRBV6-2 or TRBV6-3 and TRBJ1-1; D call uncertain. Germline V gives CDR1 MNHEY, CDR2 SVGEGT. This CDR3 has 13 amino acids. Trimming left V 6 bases short and J 1 base short, with 9 bases between. CDR3 sequence reads: CASSDGENTEAFF. CDR3 sequence (DNA): TGTGCCAGCAGCGATGGAGAGAACACTGAAGCTTTCTTT.

About this clonotype itself: A much larger clone sits a single nucleotide away, making a read error possible. V and J are TRBV27 and TRBJ2-6, with TRBD1 as a possible D gene (5 bases). The CDR3 sequence is 15 residues long. The V gene's germline CDR1 is MNHEY and CDR2 SMNVEV (reference sequence). In DNA form, the CDR3 reads TGTGCCAGCAGTGAAACACCCTCTGGGGCCAACGTCCTGGCTTTC. Residues: CASSETPSGANVLAF.

This clonotype appeared a few times. The chain has TRBV19 and TRBJ2-7; 8 nucleotides line up with TRBD2. There are 15 residues in the CDR3. Losses at the gene ends were 5 bases for V and 1 base for J; bases not matched to a gene: 7. Germline loops: CDR1 LNHDA, CDR2 SQIVND (reference sequence). The CDR3 region has the DNA TGTGCCAGTAGTCCGGACTCGGGGGGGTCCTACGAGCAGTACTTC. This encodes CASSPDSGGSYEQYF.

This clonotype was observed a handful of times. The gene calls are TRBV19 and TRBJ2-2; weak D call: TRBD1 (6 bases). V dropped 7 bases and J dropped 1 base, with 16 bases sitting between them. Looked up from germline, CDR1 is LNHDA and CDR2 is SQIVND (reference sequence). The CDR3 runs 16 residues. The CDR3 region is CASTQRDTVNTGELFF. CDR3 nucleotides: TGTGCCAGTACCCAACGGGACACGGTGAACACCGGGGAGCTGTTTTTT.

This clonotype was picked up many times. The chain recombines TRBV13 with TRBJ2-7, with 8 nucleotides matching TRBD2. The trim removed 4 bases at V and 6 bases at J, leaving 8 bases unmatched. Germline values: CDR1 PRHDT, CDR2 FYEKMQ (reference sequence). The CDR3 runs 14 residues. CDR3 nucleotide sequence: TGTGCCAGCAGCTCTCCCGGGACTAGAAGCGAGCAGTACTTC. Its translation is CASSSPGTRSEQYF.

This clonotype was seen many times. This chain connects TRBV7-8 to TRBJ1-1; D is uncertain. This CDR3 is 13 amino acids long. Looked up from germline, CDR1 is SGHVS and CDR2 is FQNEAQ. V lost 5 bases, J lost 5 bases, and 12 bases lay in between. The CDR3 reads CASSADTGTEAFF. CDR3 nucleotide sequence: TGTGCCAGCAGCGCAGACACGGGGACTGAAGCTTTCTTT.

The sample holds a few counts of this clonotype. The V call is TRBV28, the J call TRBJ1-2, with 7 bases matching TRBD1. Germline trimming cut 1 base from V and 3 bases from J; bases unmatched to any gene: 2. The length of the CDR3 is 14 residues. The germline V gene has CDR1 MDHEN and CDR2 SYDVKM. The CDR3 sequence: CASSLLDRDYGYTF. The DNA of the CDR3 is TGTGCCAGCAGTTTATTAGACAGGGACTATGGCTACACCTTC.

Of note for this clonotype: This may come from a read error, since a much larger clone is one base off. This CDR3 fails to terminate in the conserved phenylalanine or tryptophan, so it likely reflects a read error. CDR3 DNA sequence: TGTGCCTGGAGTCGAGTAGAAGAGACCCAGTACTTA. Protein: CAWSRVEETQYL. The chain joins TRBV30 to TRBJ2-5, with D unclear. CDR3 length: 12 residues. Per germline, CDR1 GTSNPN and CDR2 SVGIG (reference sequence). Between the trimmed V and J ends, which lost 2 bases and 3 bases, there was a span of 7 bases.

The chain has TRBV2 and TRBJ2-1; 7 bases are a match to TRBD1. The J segment lost 7 bases and the V segment lost 1 base, leaving 7 bases of the junction unmatched. The CDR3 totals 15 residues. Germline V gene data show CDR1 as SNHLY and CDR2 as FYNNEI. The CDR3 region has the DNA TGTGCCAGCAGTGAAGTGACAGGGTTGTGGAATGAGCAGTTCTTC. This sequence encodes CASSEVTGLWNEQFF.

This clonotype was seen repeatedly, ten times or more. The rearrangement uses TRBV5-1 and TRBJ2-2, with D unresolved. The V gene's germline CDR1 is SGHRS and CDR2 YFSETQ. The CDR3 is 12 amino acids. V lost 2 bases, J lost 7 bases, and 6 bases lay in between. CDR3: CASSLNGGELFF. The CDR3 DNA sequence: TGCGCCAGCAGCTTAAACGGCGGGGAGCTGTTTTTT.

This clonotype was counted many times. The V and J genes are TRBV9 and TRBJ2-7; D possibly matches TRBD1 or TRBD2 (5 bases each). The CDR3 contains 14 residues. Germline V gives CDR1 SGDLS, CDR2 YYNGEE. Trimming stripped 4 bases from V and 2 bases from J, with 13 bases between. CDR3 residues: CASSPSGTAYEQYF. In nucleotides, the CDR3 is TGTGCCAGCAGCCCTTCCGGGACGGCCTACGAGCAGTACTTC.

Ten or more counts support this clonotype. V gene TRBV20-1 combines with J gene TRBJ1-1; D is possibly TRBD1 (6 bases). This CDR3 has 15 residues. V was cut by 3 bases and J by 0 bases, with 14 bases left in between. CDR1 DFQATT and CDR2 SNEGSKA come from the germline V gene (reference sequence). CDR3 sequence: CSARGWRGLNTEAFF. DNA of the CDR3: TGCAGTGCTAGGGGGTGGCGGGGGCTGAACACTGAAGCTTTCTTT.